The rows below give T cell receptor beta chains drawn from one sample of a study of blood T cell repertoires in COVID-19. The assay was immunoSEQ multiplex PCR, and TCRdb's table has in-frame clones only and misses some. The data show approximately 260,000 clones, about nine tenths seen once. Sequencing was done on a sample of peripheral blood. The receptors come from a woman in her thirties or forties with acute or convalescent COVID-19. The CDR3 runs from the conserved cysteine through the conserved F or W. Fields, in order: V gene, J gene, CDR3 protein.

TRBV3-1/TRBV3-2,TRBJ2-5,CASSQGVAVGQYF
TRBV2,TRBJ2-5,CASSGDRGETQYF
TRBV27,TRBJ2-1,CASSLISPSGVYNEQFF
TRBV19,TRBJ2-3,CASSGLAGGPGAQYF
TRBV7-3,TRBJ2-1,CASSSSGLAGSYEQFF
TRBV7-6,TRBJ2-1,CASARPRGGSGNEQFF
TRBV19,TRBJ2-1,CASSRGTAYLFSYNEQFF
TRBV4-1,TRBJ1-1,CASSRGTVDLNTEAFF
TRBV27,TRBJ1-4,CASSSVATNEKLFF
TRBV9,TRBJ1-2,CASSGGPGSGYTF
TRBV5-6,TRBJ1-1,CASSLGQAVTEAFF
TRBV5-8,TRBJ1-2,CASSLAGQAGGF
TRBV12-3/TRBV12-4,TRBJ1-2,CASSLAAQDGYTF
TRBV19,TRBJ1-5,CASSFRAREQPQHF
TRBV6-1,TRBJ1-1,CASSEAQGERGEAFF
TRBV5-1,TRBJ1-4,CASSLAGDRDEKLFF
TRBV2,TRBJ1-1,CASNEGLSTFF
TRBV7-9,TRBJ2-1,CASSPRDSSYNEQFF
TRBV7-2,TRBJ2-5,CASSFSTQETQYF
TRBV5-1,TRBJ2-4,CASSLLGPSGQSRMGLAKNIQYF
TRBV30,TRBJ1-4,CAWSRGGNEKLFF
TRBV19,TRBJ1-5,CASISKTGNQPQHF
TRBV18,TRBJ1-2,CASSQLGTRSSGYTF
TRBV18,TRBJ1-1,CASSPVPGQGTEAFF
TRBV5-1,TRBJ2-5,CASSLARGLQETQYF
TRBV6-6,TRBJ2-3,CASTDPPGTSTDTQYF
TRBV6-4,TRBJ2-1,CARNGLAGGPGNEQFF
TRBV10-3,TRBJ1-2,CAISVQQGNYGYTF
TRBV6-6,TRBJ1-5,CASSLAGWTGFSNQPQHF
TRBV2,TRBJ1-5,CASSEAGRGTQPQHF
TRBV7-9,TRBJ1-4,CASSTDRGFNEKLFF
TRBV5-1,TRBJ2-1,CASSLLGQGGRDEQFF
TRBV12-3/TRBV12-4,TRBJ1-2,CASSHSGGYGYTF
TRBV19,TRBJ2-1,CASSRGQGRNEQFF
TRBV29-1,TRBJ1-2,CSVVGADGYTF
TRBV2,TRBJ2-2,CASRSSGASNTGELFF
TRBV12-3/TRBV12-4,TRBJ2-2,CASSSDSTGELFF
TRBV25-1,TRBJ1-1,CASRRGGPFTEAFF
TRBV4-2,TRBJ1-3,CASSQFDREDTIYF
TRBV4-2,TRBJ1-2,CASSTHREGLYGYTF
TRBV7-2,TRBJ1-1,CASSPRQGADTEAFF
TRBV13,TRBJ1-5,CASSIGTGGNQPQHF
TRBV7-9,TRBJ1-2,CASSYGTGDNYGYTF
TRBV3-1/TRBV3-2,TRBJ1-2,CASSQDSGAMWGYTF
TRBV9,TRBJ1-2,CASSVGRDRDLGYYGYTF
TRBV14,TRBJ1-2,CASSQDRGRGGYTF
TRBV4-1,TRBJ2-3,CASSHRQGGADTQYF
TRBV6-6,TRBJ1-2,CASSYARGQDGYTF
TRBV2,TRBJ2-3,CASSGGLAGSTDTQYF
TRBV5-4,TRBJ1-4,CASSTGEGRRANEKLFF
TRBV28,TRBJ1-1,CASSPLGTGTEAFF
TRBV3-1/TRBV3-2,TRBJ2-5,CASSQGRHVQETQYF
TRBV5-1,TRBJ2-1,CASSSTGETYNEQFF
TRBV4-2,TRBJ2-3,CASSQDTSGGFTDTQYF
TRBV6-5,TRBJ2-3,CASHAGGATDTGYF